These 31 T cell receptor beta chains originate from one sample sequenced in a study. Via MiXCR, TCRdb re-called the 5' RACE reads, giving one row per CDR3 protein. Counted here are some 44,000 distinct CDR3 sequences, about 29% occurring once; the ten biggest clones make up approximately 4.1%. Sequencing input: tumor-infiltrating memory CD4+ T cells sorted from the breast tumor. Subset described: memory CD4+ T cells, CD4+CD45RO+CD25-. The origin of the receptors is a female donor with breast cancer.

The chain is built from TRBV5-1 and TRBJ2-3; 8 bases line up with TRBD2. CDR1 is SGHRS and CDR2 is YFSETQ in the germline V gene. V lost 3 bases to trimming and J lost 2 bases; unmatched junction nucleotides: 5. There are 15 residues in the CDR3. The CDR3 DNA is TGCGCCAGCAGCTGGACTAGCTCCTACACAGATACGCAGTATTTT. Protein sequence: CASSWTSSYTDTQYF.

This clonotype came up a few times. The chain links TRBV15 to TRBJ2-7, with 10 positions matching TRBD2. V was clipped by 2 bases and J by 6 bases; unmatched bases: 4. The CDR3 consists of 14 residues. CDR1 is LNHNV and CDR2 is YYDKDF in the germline V gene (reference sequence). The CDR3 DNA sequence: TGTGCCACCAGCAGACCGGGACTAGCGACCGAGCAGTACTTC. Translating it yields CATSRPGLATEQYF.

The chain has TRBV19 and TRBJ1-1; D not certain. This CDR3 region has 14 residues. Germline assignment: CDR1 LNHDA and CDR2 SQIVND (reference sequence). V was trimmed by 3 bases and J by 5 bases, leaving 13 bases between them. CDR3: CASSIGSSGTEAFF. CDR3 DNA sequence: TGTGCCAGTAGTATTGGAAGCAGCGGGACTGAAGCTTTCTTT.

Remarks on this clonotype: Since no conserved phenylalanine or tryptophan closes the CDR3, a read error is the likely cause. This chain links TRBV27 with TRBJ2-1; 9 bases match TRBD2. Per the germline V gene, CDR1 is MNHEY and CDR2 is SMNVEV (reference sequence). The CDR3 has 14 amino acids. V gave up 5 bases and J gave up 8 bases; unmatched junction bases: 7. CDR3 protein: CASSLSGSGDEQFL. The CDR3, as DNA: TGTGCCAGCAGTCTTAGCGGGAGTGGAGATGAGCAGTTCCTC.

This clonotype was counted between two and nine times. The chain carries TRBV27 and TRBJ1-1; TRBD1 is a possible D gene (5 bases). Trimming stripped 3 bases from V and 1 base from J, with 6 bases between. Germline CDR1 MNHEY, CDR2 SMNVEV (reference sequence). This CDR3 has 13 residues. CDR3 region: CASSFGGNTEAFF. Here the CDR3 DNA reads TGTGCCAGCAGTTTTGGGGGGAACACTGAAGCTTTCTTT.

The V gene is TRBV7-2, the J gene TRBJ2-1; no clear D. Germline V gene sequence: CDR1 SGHTA, CDR2 FQGNSA. V lost 8 bases to trimming and J lost 3 bases, with 14 bases between them. CDR3 size: 14 residues. The CDR3 protein is CASRRGRDYNEQFF. CDR3 nucleotides: TGTGCCAGCCGTCGCGGCCGCGACTACAATGAGCAGTTCTTC. Drawing the rest from reference TRBV7-2 and TRBJ2-1, the complete variable domain is GAGVSQSPSNKVTEKGKDVELRCDPISGHTALYWYRQSLGQGLEFLIYFQGNSAPDKSGLPSDRFSAERTGGSVSTLTIQRTQQEDSAVYLCASRRGRDYNEQFFGPGTRLTVL.

This clonotype has at least ten counts. V and J are TRBV5-1 and TRBJ2-7, with 7 bases identical to TRBD1. Germline CDR1 SGHRS, CDR2 YFSETQ. The CDR3 length is 15 residues. J lost 3 bases, V lost 5 bases, and 11 bases had no gene match. The CDR3 region has the DNA TGCGCCAGCAGTCCCAAGGAGACAGGGATCTACGAGCAGTACTTC. It translates to CASSPKETGIYEQYF.

The sample holds a few counts of this clonotype. The rearrangement uses TRBV15 and TRBJ1-1; D remains ambiguous. The V end lost 3 bases, the J end lost 4 bases, and 3 bases lay between the germline ends. CDR3 length: 11 residues. Looked up from germline, CDR1 is LNHNV and CDR2 is YYDKDF (reference sequence). CDR3 in DNA: TGTGCCACCAGCAGGGCCACTGAAGCTTTCTTT. Translated, it gives CATSRATEAFF.

This rearrangement joins TRBV28 to TRBJ2-2; no firm D call. The V gene lost 5 bases and the J gene lost 5 bases, with 6 bases spanning the gap. This CDR3 comprises 12 residues. Germline CDR1 is MDHEN and CDR2 is SYDVKM. The DNA for the CDR3 is TGTGCCAGCAGTCTCTGGACCGGGGAGCTGTTTTTT. The encoded protein is CASSLWTGELFF.

Comments on this clonotype: A much larger clone sits a single nucleotide away, making a read error possible. V and J are TRBV20-1 and TRBJ2-7, with D perhaps matching TRBD1 (5 bases). Germline V gives CDR1 DFQATT, CDR2 SNEGSKA (reference sequence). The V end lost 2 bases, the J end lost 5 bases, and 13 bases lay between the germline ends. The CDR3 covers 13 residues. The CDR3 sequence is CSARKSGFDEQYF. As DNA, the CDR3 is TGCAGTGCTAGAAAGTCAGGGTTCGACGAGCAGTACTTC.

This clonotype has a count of ten or more. V gene TRBV9 combines with J gene TRBJ2-3; D not resolved. The CDR3 totals 12 residues. From germline, CDR1 is SGDLS and CDR2 YYNGEE. V was pared by 4 bases and J by 6 bases, with 9 bases between. The CDR3 DNA reads TGTGCCAGCAGCTTGACCATCGATACGCAGTATTTT. Translating gives CASSLTIDTQYF.

This clonotype was seen a handful of times. The V call is TRBV4-1, the J call TRBJ2-3; D unresolved. Per the germline V gene, CDR1 is MGHRA and CDR2 is YSYEKL. This CDR3 spans 18 amino acids. With 5 bases removed from V and 3 bases from J, the gap between germline ends came to 24 bases. The CDR3 is CASSVGRLGQSATDTQYF. For the CDR3, the DNA is TGCGCCAGCAGCGTTGGGCGGTTGGGCCAGTCGGCGACAGATACGCAGTATTTT.

The chain links TRBV4-3 to TRBJ2-7; D is perhaps TRBD1 or TRBD2 (5 bases each). Germline values: CDR1 LGHNA, CDR2 YSLEER. The CDR3 loop spans 16 amino acids. The V end was cut by 1 base, the J end by 5 bases, with 18 bases between. The chain's CDR3 is CASSQGPGPRGDEQYF. CDR3 in DNA: TGCGCCAGCAGCCAAGGCCCGGGCCCTCGAGGGGACGAGCAGTACTTC.

The table lists this clonotype with a few counts. The CDR3 sequence: CSARGLAGGGEQYF. The CDR3 DNA reads as TGCAGTGCTAGAGGACTAGCGGGGGGGGGCGAGCAGTACTTC. The chain couples TRBV20-1 to TRBJ2-7; 14 bases fit TRBD2. V lost 1 base, J lost 6 bases, and 2 bases stayed unmatched. Germline CDR1 reads DFQATT; CDR2 reads SNEGSKA (reference sequence). The CDR3 runs 14 residues.

The rearrangement joins TRBV7-2 to TRBJ2-5; D ambiguous. Germline lookup yields CDR1 SGHTA and CDR2 FQGNSA. V lost 3 bases and J 5 bases, leaving 10 bases between the germline ends. The CDR3 is made up of 13 amino acids. Written as DNA, the CDR3 is TGTGCCAGCAGCTTCGGACGGGTGGAGACCCAGTACTTC. Translated: CASSFGRVETQYF.

This rearrangement joins TRBV6-2 or TRBV6-3 to TRBJ1-1; D possibly corresponds to TRBD1 (6 bases). The V and J ends lost 6 bases and 6 bases respectively, with 14 bases between them. From germline, CDR1 is MNHEY and CDR2 SVGEGT. The CDR3 totals 13 residues. The CDR3 loop reads CASSRAGVAEAFF. The CDR3 DNA is TGTGCCAGCAGCCGAGCAGGGGTCGCTGAAGCTTTCTTT.

Points on this clonotype: Lacking the conserved final phenylalanine or tryptophan, this CDR3 likely reflects a read error. The chain couples TRBV18 to TRBJ2-7; unclear D gene. Germline CDR1 is KGHSH and CDR2 is LQKENI. The CDR3 has 15 amino acids. Trimming took off 5 bases at V and 3 bases at J, with 17 bases between the two ends. The CDR3 spells CASSGTGTDIYEQYL. Written as DNA, the CDR3 is TGTGCCAGCTCAGGCACGGGCACTGACATCTACGAGCAGTACCTC.

The rearrangement joins TRBV28 to TRBJ2-7; D is ambiguous. The germline V and J ends were trimmed by 3 bases and 3 bases, with 3 bases remaining between them. This CDR3 comprises 11 residues. The germline V gene has CDR1 MDHEN and CDR2 SYDVKM. The CDR3 reads CASSFVYEQYF. The CDR3 DNA is TGTGCCAGCAGTTTCGTCTACGAGCAGTACTTC.

The chain uses TRBV5-6 and TRBJ2-1; D is tentatively TRBD1 or TRBD2 (5 bases each). Germline CDR1 and CDR2: SGHDT and YYEEEE. Deletions cut 4 bases from V and 2 bases from J, with 10 bases between. The CDR3 sequence is 14 residues long. CDR3 protein: CASSPGAAYNEQFF. CDR3 in DNA: TGTGCCAGCAGCCCCGGGGCGGCCTACAATGAGCAGTTCTTC.

V and J are TRBV4-2 and TRBJ2-5; possible D gene TRBD1, 6 bases. Germline V gene lookup returns CDR1 LGHNA and CDR2 YNFKEQ. The CDR3 extends over 16 amino acids. V was trimmed by 1 base and J by 6 bases, leaving 18 bases between them. The CDR3 coding sequence is TGTGCCAGCAGCCAAGGAAGGTCAGGGGCTGGGAAGACCCAGTACTTC. Its protein is CASSQGRSGAGKTQYF.

This clonotype was seen ten or more times. V usage is TRBV5-1 and J usage is TRBJ1-6; weak D call: TRBD1 (6 bases). The ends were cut back, 4 bases at V and 6 bases at J, with 14 bases in the middle. From germline, CDR1 is SGHRS and CDR2 YFSETQ. This CDR3 is 15 amino acids long. CDR3 protein: CASSGTTGANSPLHF. The CDR3 DNA reads as TGCGCCAGCAGCGGGACGACAGGCGCTAATTCACCCCTCCACTTT. Looking up the rest from reference TRBV5-1 and TRBJ1-6 gives the full variable domain: KAGVTQTPRYLIKTRGQQVTLSCSPISGHRSVSWYQQTPGQGLQFLFEYFSETQRNKGNFPGRFSGRQFSNSRSEMNVSTLELGDSALYLCASSGTTGANSPLHFGNGTRLTVT.

This clonotype was seen a handful of times. The chain has TRBV4-1 and TRBJ2-7; D is unclear. Trimming took off 0 bases at V and 1 base at J, with 13 bases between the two ends. The CDR3 sequence is 16 residues long. Germline assignment: CDR1 MGHRA and CDR2 YSYEKL. The CDR3, as DNA: TGCGCCAGCAGCCAAGAAGACCTTATGGTATCCTACGAGCAGTACTTC. Residues: CASSQEDLMVSYEQYF.

This chain connects TRBV5-1 to TRBJ2-3, with TRBD2 matching 11 bases. V lost 5 bases, J lost 0 bases, and 2 bases stayed unmatched. The CDR3 length is 15 residues. Germline lookup yields CDR1 SGHRS and CDR2 YFSETQ. CDR3 coding DNA: TGCGCCAGCAGGTGGACTAGCGGGAGCACAGATACGCAGTATTTT. It is translated as CASRWTSGSTDTQYF.

The chain employs TRBV6-5 and TRBJ2-1; TRBD2 is a possible D gene (6 bases). Germline assignment: CDR1 MNHEY and CDR2 SVGAGI. The V and J ends lost 4 bases and 0 bases respectively, with 16 bases between them. The length of the CDR3 is 17 residues. CDR3 nucleotides: TGTGCCAGCAGTTCTTTCCGCCGGGGGAGCTCCTACAATGAGCAGTTCTTC. This translates into CASSSFRRGSSYNEQFF.

This clonotype was counted between two and nine times. The V and J genes are TRBV9 and TRBJ2-7; 7 bases fit TRBD2. The J segment lost 3 bases and the V segment lost 0 bases, leaving 6 bases of the junction unmatched. Germline-derived CDR1 and CDR2 are SGDLS and YYNGEE. The CDR3 loop spans 15 amino acids. This chain's CDR3 is CASSVDSGPIYEQYF. For the CDR3, the DNA is TGTGCCAGCAGCGTAGATAGCGGGCCAATCTACGAGCAGTACTTC.

The chain combines TRBV7-2 with TRBJ2-7, with 9 bases that match TRBD1. The CDR3 consists of 14 residues. The germline V gene has CDR1 SGHTA and CDR2 FQGNSA. V lost 4 bases, J lost 5 bases, and 6 bases stayed unmatched. The CDR3 loop is CASSWGQGNHEQYF. CDR3 coding DNA: TGTGCCAGCAGCTGGGGACAGGGTAACCACGAGCAGTACTTC.

A remark on this clonotype: This sequence may be a read error, since a much larger clone differs from it by one base. The J gene is TRBJ2-5, the V gene TRBV4-1; 8 nucleotides match TRBD2. Germline V gives CDR1 MGHRA, CDR2 YSYEKL. This CDR3 spans 16 amino acids. With V trimmed by 4 bases and J by 5 bases, 12 bases remained unmatched. The CDR3 reads CASSPLIAGMDETQYF. In DNA, the CDR3 is TGCGCCAGCAGCCCCTTGATAGCGGGAATGGACGAGACCCAGTACTTC.

Only a few counts were recorded for this clonotype. The chain couples TRBV27 to TRBJ1-1; possible D gene TRBD1, 5 bases. The CDR3 runs to 14 residues. Between the trimmed V and J ends, which lost 6 bases and 10 bases, there was a span of 21 bases. Germline V CDR1 and CDR2: MNHEY, SMNVEV (reference sequence). DNA for the CDR3: TGTGCCAGCAGCGATCTGGGGGTGGGGCAGCGAGCTTTCTTT. Its translation: CASSDLGVGQRAFF.

This clonotype has just a few counts. The chain employs TRBV6-1 and TRBJ2-1; TRBD1 is a possible D gene (5 bases). Germline loops: CDR1 MNHNS, CDR2 SASEGT. This CDR3 spans 14 amino acids. The V gene lost 4 bases and the J gene lost 4 bases, with 11 bases spanning the gap. This CDR3 is CASSVDIRYNEQFF. The DNA of the CDR3 is TGTGCCAGCAGTGTGGACATTCGGTACAATGAGCAGTTCTTC.

The chain uses TRBV12-3 or TRBV12-4 and TRBJ2-3; D gene uncertain. Between the trimmed V and J ends, which lost 6 bases and 1 base, there was a span of 23 bases. This CDR3 is 18 amino acids long. CDR3 region: CASRTDRYTLSGTDTQYF. The CDR3 DNA reads as TGTGCCAGCAGAACAGATAGGTACACCTTGAGTGGCACAGATACGCAGTATTTT.

This clonotype was seen only a few times. The chain couples TRBV7-3 to TRBJ2-1; TRBD1 aligns across 10 bases. The CDR3 is 17 amino acids. Germline loops: CDR1 SGHTA, CDR2 FQGTGA. Unmatched junction bases numbered 5, after V lost 0 bases and J lost 3 bases. CDR3 nucleotides: TGTGCCAGCAGCTTAACGTTCAGGACAGGGGGCTACAATGAGCAGTTCTTC. Its protein is CASSLTFRTGGYNEQFF. Supplemented by reference TRBV7-3 and TRBJ2-1, the full variable domain reads GAGVSQTPSNKVTEKGKYVELRCDPISGHTALYWYRQSLGQGPEFLIYFQGTGAADDSGLPNDRFFAVRPEGSVSTLKIQRTERGDSAVYLCASSLTFRTGGYNEQFFGPGTRLTVL.